A selection of T cell receptor beta chains follows, all from one sample in a study of T-cell reconstitution after alpha-beta-depleted transplantation in children. In TCRdb, the PCR reads were re-called with MiXCR into one record per CDR3 protein. This sample yields more than 15,000 distinct CDR3 sequences, of which around 12% are seen a single time; 70% to 80% belongs to the top ten. The material sequenced was PBMCs, mostly from graft donor cells, taken 180 days after TCRalphabeta/CD19-depleted stem cell transplant. The receptors originated from a boy younger than two who had a stem cell transplant for Wiskott-Aldrich syndrome, so the T cells may come from the graft donor. Both conserved end residues are part of each CDR3. Each record gives: D gene, V gene, clone size, J gene, CDR3 DNA, CDR3 protein. A D gene is named only where the DNA matches it firmly. Size tells how often a clone was seen (once, few, many) or the class of an expanded clone, and some rows leave it out.

>.|TRBV7-9|few|TRBJ1-4
TGTGCCAGCAGCCCCCTAAGGACGGATCAGGAAAAACTGTTTTTT
CASSPLRTDQEKLFF
>TRBD1|TRBV6-1|.|TRBJ2-1
TGTGCCAGCACTGGACAGGGGCGGGGTGAGCAGTTCTTC
CASTGQGRGEQFF
>TRBD2|TRBV20-1|.|TRBJ2-7
TGCAGTGCTACTAGCGGGCTGAGCTCCTACGAGCAGTACTTC
CSATSGLSSYEQYF
>.|TRBV7-9|.|TRBJ1-2
TGTGCCAGCAGCTTAGACCGCAGTGAAGTCTATGGCTACACCTTC
CASSLDRSEVYGYTF
>.|TRBV12-3/TRBV12-4|few|TRBJ1-2
TGTGCCAGCAGCACCCATGACGGGGCTAACTATGGCTACACCTTC
CASSTHDGANYGYTF
>.|TRBV24-1|.|TRBJ2-1
TGTGCCACCAGTGATGCCCCCCCAGCACAGCGTGGAAATGAGCAGTTCTTC
CATSDAPPAQRGNEQFF
>.|TRBV20-1|.|TRBJ2-1
TGCAGTGCTAGAGACTGGTGGTTCTACAATGAGCAGTTCTTC
CSARDWWFYNEQFF
>.|TRBV5-1|.|TRBJ2-7
TGCGCCAGTTCAATCCGGGACGGATCCTACGAGCAGTACTTC
CASSIRDGSYEQYF
>.|TRBV7-9|many|TRBJ2-5
TGTGCCAGCAGCTTTCTGTCAGAGACCCAGTACTTC
CASSFLSETQYF
>.|TRBV28|many|TRBJ2-7
TGTGCCAGCAGCCTTGGGGGGACCGCACCCACCTACGAGCAGTACTTC
CASSLGGTAPTYEQYF
>.|TRBV20-1|.|TRBJ2-3
TGCAGTGCGGTGTTCCCAGATACGCAGTATTTT
CSAVFPDTQYF
>TRBD2|TRBV29-1|many|TRBJ2-7
TGCAGCGTGACCCCGGGGGGGCTAGCGGGACCCTACGAGCAGTACTTC
CSVTPGGLAGPYEQYF
>TRBD2|TRBV28|.|TRBJ2-7
TGTGCCAGCAGAGCGGGAGTCCGCGAGCAGTACTTC
CASRAGVREQYF
>TRBD1|TRBV7-9|many|TRBJ1-4
TGTGCCAGCAGCCCTGGACAGGGTAGCGAAAAACTGTTTTTT
CASSPGQGSEKLFF
>.|TRBV6-1|.|TRBJ1-1
TGTGCCAGCCAAAAGGAGTTCGGCAGGGCCACTGAAGCTTTCTTT
CASQKEFGRATEAFF
>.|TRBV5-1|many|TRBJ2-1
TGCGCCAGCAGCCCGGGGGTAGCGGTTAAGGATGAGCAGTTCTTC
CASSPGVAVKDEQFF
>TRBD2|TRBV10-2|.|TRBJ2-7
TGCGCCAGCAGTTGGGGGGGATCCTACGAGCAGTACTTC
CASSWGGSYEQYF
>.|TRBV7-2|.|TRBJ1-3
TGTGCCAGCAAGTCTTTCTCTGGAAACACCATATATTTT
CASKSFSGNTIYF
>TRBD1|TRBV12-3/TRBV12-4|many|TRBJ1-1
TGTGCCAGCAGTACGCACAGGGGTTACACTGAAGCTTTCTTT
CASSTHRGYTEAFF
>.|TRBV15|few|TRBJ1-5
TGTGCCACCAGCAGAGGGCGGCTCAATCAGCCCCAGCATTTT
CATSRGRLNQPQHF
>TRBD1|TRBV25-1|.|TRBJ1-1
TGTGCCAGCAGGAGGACAGGTCTGAACACTGAAGCTTTCTTT
CASRRTGLNTEAFF
>TRBD2|TRBV4-1|many|TRBJ2-3
TGCGCCAGCAGCCAAGATCATGGGACTAGCGTTAGCACAGATACGCAGTATTTT
CASSQDHGTSVSTDTQYF
>.|TRBV10-3|.|TRBJ1-2
TGTGCCACCAAAACCAGGGTCCGCGGCTACACCTTC
CATKTRVRGYTF
>TRBD1|TRBV20-1|many|TRBJ2-3
TGCAGTGCACACAGGGGCCGCACAGATACGCAGTATTTT
CSAHRGRTDTQYF
>TRBD1|TRBV5-1|few|TRBJ2-7
TGCGCCAGCAGCTCCCGGGACAGGGCCCACGAGCAGTACTTC
CASSSRDRAHEQYF
>.|TRBV6-1|many|TRBJ1-6
TGTGCCAGCAGGACTCAGGGCGGCTCACCCCTCCACTTT
CASRTQGGSPLHF
>.|TRBV7-9|many|TRBJ1-1
TGTGCCAGCAGCTTAGGAGCCCTCGGGGGAAGGGCTGAAGCTTTCTTT
CASSLGALGGRAEAFF
>TRBD2|TRBV11-1|few|TRBJ2-1
TGTGCCAGCAGCTCGCCGGGGGGTGCGGGACGAGGGTTAGGGGAGCAGTTCTTC
CASSSPGGAGRGLGEQFF
>.|TRBV6-5|many|TRBJ1-1
TGTGCCAGCAGCGGGGCATTCAACACTGAAGCTTTCTTT
CASSGAFNTEAFF
>.|TRBV3-1|many|TRBJ2-7
TGTGCCAGCAGCCCCGGTTCGGGGGCCTACGAGCAGTACTTC
CASSPGSGAYEQYF
>TRBD1|TRBV20-1|few|TRBJ2-7
TGCAGTGCTAGGGGACAGTACTCCTACGAGCAGTACTTC
CSARGQYSYEQYF
>.|TRBV11-2|.|TRBJ1-1
TGTGCCAGCAGCTTAGGACAGGTTTACACTGAAGCTTTCTTT
CASSLGQVYTEAFF
>.|TRBV10-3|few|TRBJ2-7
TGTGCCATCAGTGTAAGTAGGTCTGGGAACGAGCAGTACTTC
CAISVSRSGNEQYF
>.|TRBV5-6|many|TRBJ1-1
TGTGCCAGCAGCTCAGGGCGGCGGAACACTGAAGCTTTCTTT
CASSSGRRNTEAFF
>TRBD1|TRBV5-6|.|TRBJ1-3
TGTGCCAGCAGCACCCCGCTCGCAGGGGGGTCTGGAAACACCATATATTTT
CASSTPLAGGSGNTIYF
>.|TRBV9|.|TRBJ2-2
TGTGCCAGCAGCCTTCGGAACACCGGGGAGCTGTTTTTT
CASSLRNTGELFF
>.|TRBV3-1|many|TRBJ2-7
TGTGCCAGCAGCCGGACGGCTACCTACGAGCAGTACTTC
CASSRTATYEQYF
>TRBD1|TRBV3-1|many|TRBJ1-5
TGTGCCAGCAGCCAAGAAGGACAGGGGGCGAATCCCCAGCATTTT
CASSQEGQGANPQHF
>TRBD1|TRBV9|.|TRBJ1-6
TGTGCCAGCAGCGTAGATTTCAGGGGGCCTTCACCCCTCCACTTT
CASSVDFRGPSPLHF
>.|TRBV28|.|TRBJ1-1
TGTGCCAGCAGTTCCCGGGGCCCGAACACTGAAGCTTTCTTT
CASSSRGPNTEAFF
>.|TRBV20-1|.|TRBJ2-7
TGCAGTGCCAGTGGCGCATCGGGGAAACTGGGCGAGCAGTACTTC
CSASGASGKLGEQYF
>.|TRBV6-5|many|TRBJ2-3
TGTGCCAGCGGGGGCTCTAACCCCCCGCAGTATTTT
CASGGSNPPQYF
>.|TRBV19|.|TRBJ2-2
TGTGCCAGTAGTATCTTTATACGGGGGCTGAACACCGGGGAGCTGTTTTTT
CASSIFIRGLNTGELFF
>.|TRBV28|many|TRBJ2-7
TGTGCCAGCAGCCTATTCGGGACGTACTCCTACGAGCAGTACTTC
CASSLFGTYSYEQYF
>TRBD1|TRBV13|many|TRBJ2-2
TGTGCCGGAACCCGGACAGGTCCGAACACCGGGGAGCTGTTTTTT
CAGTRTGPNTGELFF
>TRBD1|TRBV5-1|.|TRBJ2-4
TGCGCCAGCAGCTTCGTAGGACAGGGCTGGAACATTCAGTACTTC
CASSFVGQGWNIQYF
>TRBD1|TRBV25-1|many|TRBJ2-3
TGTGCCAGCAGTCGGACAGGGAGCACAGATACGCAGTATTTT
CASSRTGSTDTQYF
>.|TRBV7-2|many|TRBJ1-2
TGTGCCAGCAGCCAGCAAGGACGCCACTATGGCTACACCTTC
CASSQQGRHYGYTF
>TRBD2|TRBV3-1|few|TRBJ2-2
TGTGCCAGCAGCCAGAATCTAGCGGGTCTAACCGGGGAGCTGTTTTTT
CASSQNLAGLTGELFF
>.|TRBV6-2/TRBV6-3|few|TRBJ2-3
TGTGCCAGCAGTTACTCTGGGCCCCCCGCAGATACGCAGTATTTT
CASSYSGPPADTQYF
>.|TRBV5-1|many|TRBJ2-1
TGCGCCAGCAGCTTCTCGACTAGGGACAATGAGCAGTTCTTC
CASSFSTRDNEQFF
>.|TRBV24-1|many|TRBJ2-3
TGTGCCACCAGTCGTTTCGGAGGGACGGATACGCAGTATTTT
CATSRFGGTDTQYF
>TRBD2|TRBV7-9|.|TRBJ2-1
TGTGCCAGCAGCTTAGGAGCGGGAGGGCCAAATGAGCAGTTCTTC
CASSLGAGGPNEQFF
>.|TRBV20-1|many|TRBJ2-5
TGCAGTGCTAGACCCCCTTCGCGGAACCGTCAAGAGACCCAGTACTTC
CSARPPSRNRQETQYF
>.|TRBV7-9|many|TRBJ1-5
TGTGCCAGCAGCTTAGGGGGCAGGGGCTCGAATCAGCCCCAGCATTTT
CASSLGGRGSNQPQHF
>.|TRBV28|many|TRBJ2-5
TGTGCCAGCAGTTCAACTCCCCAAGAGACCCAGTACTTC
CASSSTPQETQYF
>.|TRBV10-2|few|TRBJ1-5
TGCGCCAGCAGTGAGTCGGATCCGGAGTTGATGCCCCAGCATTTT
CASSESDPELMPQHF
>TRBD2|TRBV11-2|few|TRBJ2-2
TGTGCCAGCAGCCCGCGACTAGCGGGAGGGTTCGGGGAGCTGTTTTTT
CASSPRLAGGFGELFF
>TRBD1|TRBV6-1|.|TRBJ2-7
TGTGCCAGCAGCCGACAGGGGGGGCTCTACGAGCAGTACTTC
CASSRQGGLYEQYF